This TCR beta chain was recovered during a study of PD-L1 blockade in urothelial cancer. Study at large: Analyses used blood from 3 weeks (second dose) and 6 weeks after treatment start.

The J segment lost 6 bases and the V segment lost 8 bases, leaving 2 bases of the junction unmatched. In germline, CDR1 is MNHEY, CDR2 SMNVEV (reference sequence). The CDR3 spans 12 residues. This clone is judged medium-sized. Other DNA sequences of this sample code for an identical CDR3. TCRdb's table, derived via immunoSEQ multiplex PCR, lists solely in-frame clones and lacks some. This table holds approximately 32,000 clones, 75% to 85% found once. As for time point: pretreatment peripheral blood. The clonotype was recovered from a man aged 60 to 69 with urothelial cancer. The starting material was PBMCs, obtained around atezolizumab (anti-PD-L1) treatment. J is TRBJ1-5 and V is TRBV27; TRBD1 matches 9 bases. Written as DNA, the CDR3 is TGTGCCAGCGGACAGGGGTTTCAGCCCCAGCATTTT. Protein: CASGQGFQPQHF.